Given below is one T cell receptor beta chain in context. The authors' processing: For nucleated cells, counts were estimated from reference gene primer amplification. TCRdb's table, derived via immunoSEQ multiplex PCR, lists solely in-frame clones and lacks some. That table gives V, J and clone size, and the DNA gave D and trimming. The table shows about 140,000 clones, with 88% occurring only once. The record originates from a study of blood T cell repertoires in COVID-19. The wider study: Sources were T cells, B-cell-depleted T cells, or PBMCs; the material itself was cDNA or gDNA.

Germline lookup yields CDR1 SGHTA and CDR2 FQGTGA. CDR3 length: 18 residues. The J segment lost 4 bases and the V segment lost 1 base, leaving 13 bases of the junction unmatched. The TCR sequence derives from a man aged 45-65 years with active or convalescent COVID-19. The chain employs TRBV7-3 and TRBJ2-1, with TRBD2 matching 7 bases. The sequenced material came from peripheral blood. CDR3 coding DNA: TGTGCCAGCAGCTTAAGGGGTGGTGGGAGGGCTGATTACAATGAGCAGTTCTTC. This sequence encodes CASSLRGGGRADYNEQFF.